The text below deals with one T cell receptor beta chain. Its antigen remains undetermined. No base quality information exists; no much larger clone differs at one position. This specimen belongs to a study of OX40 agonist ivuxolimab in advanced cancers. Background on the whole study: Ivuxolimab, which targeted the costimulatory receptor OX40 (CD134), was an agonistic, fully human IgG2 monoclonal antibody. Intravenous ivuxolimab was administered to patients every 2 weeks at six dose levels: 0.01, 0.1, 0.3, 1.5, 3 and 10 mg/kg. Among the roughly 54 dose-escalation patients, some 20 had hepatocellular carcinoma, roughly 15 melanoma, 9 renal cell carcinoma and 9 head and neck cancer. In the dose-escalation cohort, 70% to 85% of patients were male, and the mean age was 60 years with a range of about 20 to 80. Prior anti-PD-1, anti-PD-L1 or anti-CTLA-4 therapy was permitted, and 35% to 40% of dose-escalation patients had received checkpoint inhibitors. Partial responses occurred in three dose-escalation patients: two with cutaneous melanoma and one with hepatocellular carcinoma. The purpose of peripheral TCRbeta sequencing was to test whether ivuxolimab changed TCR sequence diversity and led to clonal T-cell expansion. The paper covers the monotherapy dose-escalation part of the phase I ivuxolimab trial, which included N of about 51 patients.

Findings and caveats that apply to the study as a whole: At doses from 0.1 to 3.0 mg/kg, clonal expansion was seen in both CD4+ and CD8+ blood T cells between baseline and week 6. The antigen specificity of the clonally expanded peripheral T cells was not determined. In the 0.1-3.0 mg/kg groups, partial responders had among the lowest normalized peripheral clonal expansion, particularly in CD8+ T cells. Low levels of normalized T-cell clonal expansion were also seen in some patients who did not respond. After ivuxolimab, expanded clones were on average more numerous among CD8+ T cells than among CD4+ T cells.

In the germline V gene, CDR1 corresponds to MGHRA and CDR2 to YSYEKL. The CDR3 has 11 amino acids, counting the end cysteine and phenylalanine. The DNA shown is the 33-base CDR3, in frame from base 1. The V and J ends are trimmed by 0 bases and 11 bases, leaving 8 bases between them. Patients with a history of autoimmune disease or receiving systemic immunosuppression were excluded from the trial. In every dose cohort, peripheral blood was drawn for TCR sequencing at baseline, cycle 4 day 1, and cycle 7 day 1. Samples came from an open-label, multicenter, first-in-human phase I dose-escalation trial of ivuxolimab. Adults with locally advanced or metastatic melanoma, renal cell, hepatocellular, or head and neck squamous cell carcinoma were enrolled in the trial. Before TCR sequencing, CD4+ T cells and CD8+ T cells from peripheral blood were sorted into separate populations. Genomic DNA was extracted from sorted cells for sequencing of the TCRbeta CDR3 region. The immunoSEQ Assay was used to sequence the TCRbeta CDR3 regions. As stored in TCRdb, this immuneACCESS dataset retains in-frame rearrangements with V and J assigned. A fraction of the clones does not appear; measured against another copy, unresolved V genes explain less than half of the discrepancy, and the remainder lacks a known reason. Recorded for this sample are about 94,000 clones; more than 90% of them occurred a single time. The biggest ten clones account for about 3.6% of the sample.

Sequencing used CD4+ or CD8+ T cells sorted from blood, obtained in a trial of the OX40 agonist ivuxolimab. This clonotype was sampled from an adult with an advanced solid tumor such as melanoma, head and neck, liver or kidney cancer. Recombination connected TRBV4-1 to TRBJ2-7; the D gene is possibly TRBD1 or TRBD2, each agreeing over 5 bases. The CDR3 region reads CASSQDGTEYF. The DNA reads as follows: TGCGCCAGCAGCCAAGATGGGACGGAGTACTTC.